This T cell receptor (beta chain) was profiled in a study of blood T cell repertoires in COVID-19. Study-wide context: Sources were T cells, B-cell-depleted T cells, or PBMCs; the material itself was cDNA or gDNA.

The germline gives CDR1 SGHRS, CDR2 YFSETQ. V dropped 3 bases and J dropped 2 bases, with 9 bases sitting between them. The CDR3 is made up of 13 amino acids. In the original analysis: Quantification of nucleated cells was approximated via reference gene primer amplification. Produced via immunoSEQ multiplex PCR; TCRdb's table is partial and in-frame only. That table is the source of V, J and clone size, and D and trimming were worked out from the DNA. This table holds 200,000 or so clones, just under 85% found once. Sequencing used peripheral blood. The source of this sequence is a man between 60 and 70 years old with COVID-19, enrolled during active disease. J is TRBJ2-7 and V is TRBV5-1, with a tentative D call TRBD1 (5 bases). DNA of the CDR3: TGCGCCAGCAGCTCTATGGACACCTACGAGCAGTACTTC. It encodes CASSSMDTYEQYF.